These 26 T cell receptor beta chains came from one sample sequenced in a study of CD8+ T cells in alopecia areata. The sequencing template was cDNA reverse transcribed from extracted RNA. The protocol was immunoSEQ multiplex PCR, while the TCRdb copy is restricted to in-frame clones and leaves out a portion. The sample lists about 120,000 clones, 47% seen once, with 10% in the top ten. The source material was NKG2D-low CD8+ T cells sorted from blood. All receptors derive from a human donor with alopecia areata.

The chain employs TRBV5-4 and TRBJ2-7; 7 bases are a match to TRBD1. In germline, CDR1 is SGHNT, CDR2 YYREEE (reference sequence). V trimming: 4 bases; J trimming: 7 bases; junction bases outside the gene matches: 14. The length of the CDR3 is 15 residues. This chain's CDR3 is CASSLWDSGSEEQYF. CDR3 sequence (DNA): TGTGCCAGCAGCCTCTGGGACAGTGGGTCGGAGGAGCAGTACTTC.

The genes are TRBV18 and TRBJ2-7, with 8 nucleotides matching TRBD1. The CDR3 is 14 amino acids. J gave up 2 bases and V 3 bases, and 3 bases lay outside the gene matches. Per the germline V gene, CDR1 is KGHSH and CDR2 is LQKENI. CDR3 in amino acids: CASSPGTGTYEQYF. The CDR3 DNA sequence: TGTGCCAGCTCACCCGGGACAGGTACCTACGAGCAGTACTTC.

This clone was found a few times. The rearrangement joins TRBV19 to TRBJ2-7; D may match TRBD1 or TRBD2 (7 bases each). Trimming took 5 bases from V and 5 from J, leaving 16 bases between them. Germline V gives CDR1 LNHDA, CDR2 SQIVND (reference sequence). This CDR3 spans 14 amino acids. CDR3 in DNA: TGTGCCAGTAGTGATCTGGGAGGGACAGACGAGCAGTACTTC. Amino acid sequence: CASSDLGGTDEQYF.

This chain joins TRBV2 and TRBJ1-1; D uncertain. CDR1 and CDR2 from the germline V gene are SNHLY and FYNNEI. The CDR3 contains 13 residues. Trimming took 8 bases from V and 6 from J, leaving 16 bases between them. CDR3: CASRTVGFAEAFF. In DNA form, the CDR3 reads TGTGCCAGCCGAACGGTGGGGTTCGCTGAAGCTTTCTTT.

J is TRBJ2-1 and V is TRBV29-1; D is perhaps TRBD2 (6 bases). Looked up from germline, CDR1 is SQVTM and CDR2 is ANQGSEA. There are 12 residues in the CDR3. Trimming pared 6 bases from V and 10 bases from J, leaving 16 bases between. This CDR3 is CSVRTISMEQFF. The CDR3 DNA reads TGCAGCGTGAGGACTATCTCAATGGAGCAGTTCTTC.

Note on this clone: A read error may produce the germline difference seen at one junction end. This sample also contains other DNA sequences that code for the same CDR3. This chain uses TRBV29-1 with TRBJ2-1, with a possible D match to TRBD1 (5 bases). Germline loops: CDR1 SQVTM, CDR2 ANQGSEA. The CDR3 length is 14 residues. CDR3 sequence reads: CSVVGANSYNEQFF. CDR3 nucleotide sequence: TGCAGCGTTGTTGGGGCAAACTCCTACAATGAACAGTTCTTC.

This clone has only one observation. The V call is TRBV2, the J call TRBJ2-7; TRBD1 agrees at 8 bases. This CDR3 is 13 amino acids long. Trimming took 4 bases from V and 4 from J; bases not matched to a gene: 3. The V gene's germline CDR1 is SNHLY and CDR2 FYNNEI. CDR3 sequence: CASSATGAYEQYF. The CDR3 DNA follows: TGTGCCAGCAGTGCGACAGGGGCTTACGAGCAGTACTTC.

The genes are TRBV19 and TRBJ2-7; 7 nucleotides align to TRBD1. CDR1 is LNHDA, CDR2 SQIVND, per germline (reference sequence). J was trimmed by 5 bases and V by 5 bases; bases with no gene match: 9. CDR3 length: 14 amino acids. In DNA form, the CDR3 reads TGTGCCAGTAGTTTCCCGGACAGGCTCGACGAGCAGTACTTC. This codes for CASSFPDRLDEQYF.

The chain has TRBV2 and TRBJ2-2, with 10 bases that match TRBD2. Germline trimming cut 6 bases from V and 4 bases from J; bases unmatched to any gene: 11. The germline gives CDR1 SNHLY, CDR2 FYNNEI. The CDR3 runs to 17 residues. CDR3 bases: TGTGCCAGCAGCCACCCGACTAGCGGGTCGGGCACCGGGGAGCTGTTTTTT. Translating it yields CASSHPTSGSGTGELFF.

The chain uses TRBV6-6 and TRBJ1-3; 7 bases are a match to TRBD1. Germline CDR1 and CDR2: MNHNY and SVGAGI (reference sequence). This CDR3 has 15 residues. J was trimmed by 4 bases and V by 6 bases; bases with no gene match: 9. The CDR3 reads CASSTSEQGGNTIYF. CDR3 coding DNA: TGTGCCAGCAGCACCTCTGAACAGGGGGGAAACACCATATATTTT.

This clone turned up a few times. Here the CDR3 DNA reads TGTGCCAGCAGGCCCGGAGTGACAGGGACGAAGCCCTTCGGCTACACCTTC. Residues: CASRPGVTGTKPFGYTF. This chain links TRBV28 with TRBJ1-2; 7 bases line up with TRBD1. CDR3 length equals 17 residues. The ends lost 6 bases at V and 8 bases at J; junction bases unmatched: 21. Germline loops: CDR1 MDHEN, CDR2 SYDVKM.

The rearrangement links TRBV2 to TRBJ2-1, with 8 bases matching TRBD2. Germline V gives CDR1 SNHLY, CDR2 FYNNEI. The V and J ends lost 4 bases and 6 bases, in that order; junction bases with no gene match: 5. The CDR3 sequence is 14 residues long. The CDR3 coding sequence is TGTGCCAGCAGTGTGAGCGGGGGCTTCAATGAGCAGTTCTTC. It yields the protein CASSVSGGFNEQFF.

The sample holds a few counts of this clone. The chain has TRBV27 and TRBJ1-5; D is ambiguous. Germline CDR1 MNHEY, CDR2 SMNVEV (reference sequence). There are 12 residues in the CDR3. V lost 4 bases and J 7 bases, leaving 8 bases between the germline ends. CDR3 protein: CASSSIGQPQHF. CDR3 DNA: TGTGCCAGCAGTTCGATAGGACAGCCCCAGCATTTT.

V gene TRBV29-1 combines with J gene TRBJ1-2, with D hard to call. Trimming removed 2 bases at V and 1 base at J, with 5 bases between. CDR3 length: 12 residues. Per germline, CDR1 SQVTM and CDR2 ANQGSEA. The CDR3 loop is CSVEPNNYGYTF. In nucleotides, the CDR3 is TGCAGCGTTGAACCCAATAACTATGGCTACACCTTC.

This chain links TRBV29-1 with TRBJ2-1; D gene ambiguous. CDR3 size: 11 residues. V was trimmed by 6 bases and J by 8 bases, leaving 11 bases between them. Germline V CDR1 and CDR2: SQVTM, ANQGSEA. The CDR3 here is CSVWGGDEQFF. The CDR3 DNA is TGCAGCGTCTGGGGTGGGGATGAGCAGTTCTTC.

This clone was counted many times. V usage is TRBV21-1 and J usage is TRBJ2-7; the table gives TRBD1 as D, unverified against the DNA. TRBV21-1 has pseudogene status. The CDR3 extends over 12 amino acids. The CDR3 loop is CASSKARGTGVF. In nucleotides, the CDR3 is TGTGCCAGCAGCAAAGCGCGAGGGACAGGGGTCTTC.

The genes are TRBV5-1 and TRBJ2-4; D gene unclear. The CDR3 has 16 residues. The germline CDR1 and CDR2 sequences are SGHRS and YFSETQ. Trimming took 0 bases from V and 2 from J, leaving 12 bases between them. The CDR3 DNA is TGCGCCAGCAGCTTGGGGGTCATCCCCTCCAAAAACATTCAGTACTTC. This encodes CASSLGVIPSKNIQYF.

The chain combines TRBV29-1 with TRBJ2-5, with 10 bases lining up with TRBD2. Per the germline V gene, CDR1 is SQVTM and CDR2 is ANQGSEA. V gave up 3 bases and J gave up 1 base; unmatched junction bases: 2. This CDR3 has 14 residues. The CDR3 loop reads CSVDVAGGQETQYF. The CDR3 DNA is TGCAGCGTTGACGTAGCGGGGGGCCAAGAGACCCAGTACTTC.

To note about this clone: Other DNA variants within this sample encode the same CDR3. The genes are TRBV5-1 and TRBJ2-7; D is possibly TRBD1 or TRBD2 (5 bases each). The germline V gene encodes CDR1 SGHRS and CDR2 YFSETQ. The V gene lost 5 bases and the J gene lost 0 bases, with 9 bases spanning the gap. This CDR3 is 13 amino acids long. This CDR3 is CASRPGLSYEQYF. The CDR3 DNA reads as TGCGCCAGCAGACCGGGGCTCTCCTACGAGCAGTACTTC.

This chain links TRBV27 with TRBJ2-1; D call uncertain. Germline values: CDR1 MNHEY, CDR2 SMNVEV (reference sequence). Trimming stripped 8 bases from V and 0 bases from J, with 11 bases between. This CDR3 is 14 amino acids long. Here the CDR3 reads CASRLGSSYNEQFF. CDR3 nucleotides: TGTGCCAGCCGCTTAGGAAGCTCCTACAATGAGCAGTTCTTC.

This chain joins TRBV29-1 and TRBJ1-1; the D gene is possibly TRBD1 (6 bases). The CDR3 consists of 14 residues. The V end lost 2 bases, the J end lost 2 bases, and 12 bases lay between the germline ends. From germline, CDR1 is SQVTM and CDR2 ANQGSEA. The CDR3 spells CSVEISDSNTEAFF. For the CDR3, the DNA is TGCAGCGTTGAAATCTCGGACAGCAACACTGAAGCTTTCTTT.

The sample holds a few counts of this clone. V is TRBV29-1 and J is TRBJ2-3, with TRBD2 matching over 8 bases. This CDR3 has 14 residues. V shed 5 bases and J 0 bases; nucleotides not matched to a gene: 4. Germline assignment: CDR1 SQVTM and CDR2 ANQGSEA. CDR3 amino acids: CSVPRGGSTDTQYF. CDR3 nucleotides: TGCAGCGTTCCACGCGGGGGGAGCACAGATACGCAGTATTTT.

V is TRBV28 and J is TRBJ1-1, with D perhaps TRBD1 (5 bases). Germline loops: CDR1 MDHEN, CDR2 SYDVKM. Trimming removed 1 base from V and 0 bases from J, with 18 bases in between. This CDR3 has 18 amino acids. CDR3 in DNA: TGTGCCAGCAGTTTATTGTCAGGGTCCGGGATACTGAACACTGAAGCTTTCTTT. Its protein is CASSLLSGSGILNTEAFF.

This clone was detected a few times. This chain uses TRBV28 with TRBJ1-2; 11 nucleotides match TRBD1. Trimming removed 6 bases from V and 7 bases from J; junction bases left unmatched: 4. Germline CDR1 MDHEN, CDR2 SYDVKM. This CDR3 is 13 amino acids long. The chain's CDR3 is CASSAGTGGGYTF. In DNA form, the CDR3 reads TGTGCCAGCAGCGCAGGGACAGGGGGTGGCTACACCTTC.

V gene TRBV29-1 combines with J gene TRBJ2-7; possibly TRBD1 or TRBD2 for D (5 bases each). V dropped 1 base and J dropped 3 bases, with 16 bases sitting between them. CDR1 SQVTM and CDR2 ANQGSEA come from the germline V gene. This CDR3 spans 15 amino acids. The CDR3: CSVEARRDQGYEQYF. The CDR3 DNA is TGCAGCGTTGAAGCCCGCCGGGACCAGGGCTACGAGCAGTACTTC.

The chain has TRBV28 and TRBJ2-2, with 8 nucleotides matching TRBD1. CDR3 length equals 15 residues. Germline CDR1 and CDR2: MDHEN and SYDVKM. V lost 4 bases to trimming and J lost 4 bases; unmatched junction nucleotides: 5. The CDR3 reads CASSWTGQGTGELFF. CDR3 in DNA: TGTGCCAGCAGTTGGACAGGGCAGGGCACCGGGGAGCTGTTTTTT.